These T cell receptor beta chains were read from a single sample in a study of blood T cell repertoires in COVID-19. Profiling relied on immunoSEQ multiplex PCR, and the TCRdb table lists in-frame clones only, not all of them. The sample yields about 170,000 clones, around 80% seen once. Sequenced material: PBMCs or T cells enriched from blood (not recorded which). The origin of the receptors is a woman in her 70s in a cohort exposed to, infected with or recovered from COVID-19 (not recorded which). CDR3s include the opening cysteine and the closing phenylalanine or tryptophan. D genes are given only for firm matches. The listing skips clone size in some rows; elsewhere it reads once, few, many or a size class.

>TRBV25-1|.|TRBJ2-3|.
TGTGCCAGCAGTGAATATAACGAGGGAAGAAGGAGGTTCGATACGCAGTATTTT
CASSEYNEGRRRFDTQYF
>TRBV20-1|TRBD2|TRBJ2-7|.
TGCAGTGCTAGTATCGTCGGGACTAGCGGGATCCACGAGCAGTACTTC
CSASIVGTSGIHEQYF
>TRBV7-3|.|TRBJ1-4|.
TGTGCCAGCAGCCTGAATGTGGATGGAGATGAAAAACTGTTTTTT
CASSLNVDGDEKLFF
>TRBV28|TRBD1|TRBJ1-4|.
TGTGCCAGCAGTTCAAGGGGGCGCGGCACTAATGAAAAACTGTTTTTT
CASSSRGRGTNEKLFF
>TRBV25-1|.|TRBJ2-5|.
TGTGCCAGCTCAACCGGGAACACAGAAGAGACCCAGTACTTC
CASSTGNTEETQYF
>TRBV2|TRBD1|TRBJ1-2|.
TGTGCCATCAGGGGGGGGAACTATGGCTACACCTTC
CAIRGGNYGYTF
>TRBV5-1|TRBD1|TRBJ1-2|few
TGCGCCAGTAATCTTCAGGGGGCGGACTATGGCTACACCTTC
CASNLQGADYGYTF
>TRBV7-3|TRBD1|TRBJ1-2|.
TGTGCCAGCAGCGAGGGACAGGCCAGTGGCTACACCTTC
CASSEGQASGYTF
>TRBV24-1|TRBD1|TRBJ2-3|.
TGTGCCACCAGTGAGCGACAGGGGGCCACAGATACGCAGTATTTT
CATSERQGATDTQYF
>TRBV7-2|.|TRBJ2-5|.
TGTGCCAGCAGCTTAGTTTGGGCGGGAGAGACCCAGTACTTC
CASSLVWAGETQYF
>TRBV18|TRBD1|TRBJ2-3|.
TGTGCCAGCTCCAACGGTGGCCCGGGACAGGGGGCTAGGACAGATACGCAGTATTTT
CASSNGGPGQGARTDTQYF
>TRBV9|TRBD1|TRBJ1-2|.
TGTGCCAGCAGCGTAGCTCCGGGACAGGGCTTGTATGGCTACACCTTC
CASSVAPGQGLYGYTF
>TRBV19|.|TRBJ1-1|once
TGTGCCAGTAGTACCCGACAGATAATGAACACTGAAGCTTTCTTT
CASSTRQIMNTEAFF
>TRBV5-5|TRBD1|TRBJ2-5|.
TGTGCCAGCAGCTTGGTTCAGGGGGCCGGGCAAGAGACCCAGTACTTC
CASSLVQGAGQETQYF
>TRBV10-2|.|TRBJ2-3|.
TGCGCCAGCAGCGCTCAGGGGTTTACGCAGTATTTT
CASSAQGFTQYF
>TRBV7-9|.|TRBJ2-1|.
TGTGCCAGCAGCCAGGGGCCAAATGAGCAGTTCTTC
CASSQGPNEQFF
>TRBV6-5|.|TRBJ2-2|.
TGTGCCAGCAGGGGACATGGTACGAACACCGGGGAGCTGTTTTTT
CASRGHGTNTGELFF
>TRBV18|TRBD1|TRBJ1-5|.
TGTGCCAGCCGGGGACAGGGTGATCAGCCCCAGCATTTT
CASRGQGDQPQHF
>TRBV2|TRBD2|TRBJ2-3|.
TGTGCCAGCGGGGGGACTAGCAGATTTTCAGATACGCAGTATTTT
CASGGTSRFSDTQYF
>TRBV15|TRBD1|TRBJ2-3|.
TGTGCCACCAGCAGAGCGGGACAGAGCACAGATACGCAGTATTTT
CATSRAGQSTDTQYF
>TRBV4-1|.|TRBJ2-3|.
TGCGCCAGCAGCCAAGTTGGGCGCACAGATACGCAGTATTTT
CASSQVGRTDTQYF
>TRBV28|TRBD1|TRBJ1-2|.
TGTGCCAGCAGCCCTTGGTATGGGACAGAGTCAGCTAACTATGGCTACACCTTC
CASSPWYGTESANYGYTF
>TRBV7-8|.|TRBJ2-2|few
TGTGCCAGCAGCGCCACAGGGTTTAGAACCGGGGAGCTGTTTTTT
CASSATGFRTGELFF
>TRBV7-8|TRBD1|TRBJ1-4|.
TGTGCCAGCAGCCCCGGCGGGACAGGGTTTGAAAAACTGTTTTTT
CASSPGGTGFEKLFF
>TRBV2|TRBD1|TRBJ2-7|.
TGTGCCAGCAGGGACAGGGCCGAGCAGTACTTC
CASRDRAEQYF
>TRBV28|.|TRBJ1-6|.
TGTGCCAGCAGTTTGGCAACAGTTTATAATTCACCCCTCCACTTT
CASSLATVYNSPLHF
>TRBV5-1|.|TRBJ2-7|.
TGCGCCAGCAGCCCCGCTGGGGGCAAGGACGAGCAGTACTTC
CASSPAGGKDEQYF
>TRBV7-9|TRBD2|TRBJ2-3|.
TGTGCCAGCAGACTAGCGGAGGGCACAGATACGCAGTATTTT
CASRLAEGTDTQYF
>TRBV6-1|.|TRBJ1-2|.
TGTGCCAGCAGTGAGGGGGCGGTTCTTGGCTACACCTTC
CASSEGAVLGYTF
>TRBV27|TRBD1|TRBJ2-2|once
TGTGCCAGCAGTCCTGGGACAGGAAGGGCCGGGGAGCTGTTTTTT
CASSPGTGRAGELFF
>TRBV10-3|.|TRBJ1-5|few
TGTGCCATCAAGGCGGAGGTCTGGGACAATCAGCCCCAGCATTTT
CAIKAEVWDNQPQHF
>TRBV5-1|.|TRBJ1-1|.
TGCGCCAGCAGCTCGAATACAGGGAACACTGAAGCTTTCTTT
CASSSNTGNTEAFF
>TRBV5-1|TRBD1|TRBJ1-2|.
TGCGCCAGCAGCGAGGAGGCAGGGGGTTGGAGTGGCTACACCTTC
CASSEEAGGWSGYTF
>TRBV10-3|TRBD1|TRBJ2-2|.
TGTGCCACAGGACAGGGCCCTAACACCGGGGAGCTGTTTTTT
CATGQGPNTGELFF
>TRBV7-8|TRBD2|TRBJ2-3|.
TGTGCCAGCAGCTCTGAACGGACTAGCGGGTCGACAGATACGCAGTATTTT
CASSSERTSGSTDTQYF
>TRBV6-5|.|TRBJ2-5|.
TGTGCCAGCAGCCGGACCGGGGGAGAGACCCAGTACTTC
CASSRTGGETQYF
>TRBV13|.|TRBJ1-1|.
TGTGCCAGCAGCTCTTATCTGAACACTGAAGCTTTCTTT
CASSSYLNTEAFF
>TRBV3-1/TRBV3-2|TRBD2|TRBJ2-1|.
TGTGCCAGCGGGAAGACTAGCGGGAGGAATGAGCAGTTCTTC
CASGKTSGRNEQFF
>TRBV20-1|TRBD2|TRBJ2-1|.
TGCAAGCCTAGCGGGAACAATGAGCAGTTCTTC
CKPSGNNEQFF
>TRBV5-1|.|TRBJ1-5|.
TGCGCCAGCAGCTTGAGGGGTAAGGGTCATGCTCATCAGCCCCAGCATTTT
CASSLRGKGHAHQPQHF
>TRBV28|.|TRBJ1-3|.
TGTGCCAGCAGCCGGGGGGGGAGCCACTCTGGAAACACCATATATTTT
CASSRGGSHSGNTIYF
>TRBV7-7|TRBD1|TRBJ2-3|.
TGTGCTAGCAGCCCGGACAGGGAAGATACGCAGTATTTT
CASSPDREDTQYF
>TRBV7-6|.|TRBJ2-7|.
TGTGCCAGCAGCTTAGCTGCCGGGACACCAACCTACGAGCAGTACTTC
CASSLAAGTPTYEQYF
>TRBV27|.|TRBJ1-1|.
TGTGCCAGCAGTTTAGGGCAGCAGAATGAAGCTTTCTTT
CASSLGQQNEAFF
>TRBV6-2/TRBV6-3|.|TRBJ1-1|few
TGTGCCAGCAGTGCGCCCGCCGGCACTGAAGCTTTCTTT
CASSAPAGTEAFF
>TRBV19|TRBD2|TRBJ2-2|.
TGTGCCAGTAGTATTCCAATCTTGGGACTAGCGGGCGGCACCGGGGAGCTGTTTTTT
CASSIPILGLAGGTGELFF
>TRBV5-1|TRBD1|TRBJ1-4|.
TGCGCCAGCAGCTTCGGGACAGGGGGCGGTGAAAAACTGTTTTTT
CASSFGTGGGEKLFF
>TRBV10-2|TRBD2|TRBJ2-7|.
TGCGCCAGCTTCGATAACGGGTGGGGAGGGCCAGTTTACGAGCAGTACTTC
CASFDNGWGGPVYEQYF
>TRBV28|TRBD1|TRBJ1-2|.
TGTGCCAGCACGAAACAGGGGTCTGGCTACACCTTC
CASTKQGSGYTF
>TRBV6-5|.|TRBJ1-2|few
TGTGCCAGCCACGGGAACTATGGCTACACCTTC
CASHGNYGYTF
>TRBV5-1|TRBD1|TRBJ2-1|.
TGCGCCAGCGCTGGACAGGCACGAGACCCCATCAATGAGCAGTTCTTC
CASAGQARDPINEQFF
>TRBV29-1|TRBD2|TRBJ2-1|.
TGCAGCGCCCTGGCTAGCGGGAGCTCCAGTGAGCAGTTCTTC
CSALASGSSSEQFF
>TRBV5-1|TRBD2|TRBJ2-3|.
TGCGCCAGCAGTTCCAGACTAGCTCACACAGATACGCAGTATTTT
CASSSRLAHTDTQYF
>TRBV29-1|TRBD2|TRBJ2-1|once
TGCAGCGTTGGGGCTAGCGGGAGTTCTGAGCAGTTCTTC
CSVGASGSSEQFF